These 2 T cell receptor beta chains were all obtained from the same sample, sequenced in a study of shared clonotypes between healthy human individuals. Only CD45RO-negative cells positively selected for CCR7 counted as naive CD8 cells, so terminally differentiated effector memory CD45RA+ cells were excluded. The protocol was immunoSEQ multiplex PCR, while the TCRdb copy is restricted to in-frame clones and leaves out a portion. The sample contains a few million clones, approximately 92% of which appear only once. Source material: naive CD8+ T cells from PBMCs. The source of these receptors is a man aged 18 to 35 in good health. Some clones in this sample may be carry-over from other donors' samples.

The rearrangement joins TRBV27 to TRBJ1-1, with D possibly being TRBD1 (5 bases). Germline V lookup: CDR1 MNHEY, CDR2 SMNVEV (reference sequence). V was clipped by 6 bases and J by 4 bases, with 15 bases between them. The CDR3 consists of 14 residues. CDR3 sequence reads: CASSLHRIFTEAFF. DNA for the CDR3: TGTGCCAGCAGCCTACACAGGATTTTCACTGAAGCTTTCTTT.

This clone was observed a handful of times. The identical CDR3 is also encoded by other nucleotide sequences in the sample. This chain joins TRBV13 and TRBJ2-7, with 8 bases fitting TRBD1. The CDR3 has 13 residues. Unmatched junction bases numbered 0, after V lost 1 base and J lost 4 bases. CDR1 is PRHDT, CDR2 FYEKMQ, per germline (reference sequence). CDR3 sequence reads: CASSLDRGYEQYF. The CDR3 nucleotides are TGTGCCAGCAGCTTAGACAGGGGGTACGAGCAGTACTTC.